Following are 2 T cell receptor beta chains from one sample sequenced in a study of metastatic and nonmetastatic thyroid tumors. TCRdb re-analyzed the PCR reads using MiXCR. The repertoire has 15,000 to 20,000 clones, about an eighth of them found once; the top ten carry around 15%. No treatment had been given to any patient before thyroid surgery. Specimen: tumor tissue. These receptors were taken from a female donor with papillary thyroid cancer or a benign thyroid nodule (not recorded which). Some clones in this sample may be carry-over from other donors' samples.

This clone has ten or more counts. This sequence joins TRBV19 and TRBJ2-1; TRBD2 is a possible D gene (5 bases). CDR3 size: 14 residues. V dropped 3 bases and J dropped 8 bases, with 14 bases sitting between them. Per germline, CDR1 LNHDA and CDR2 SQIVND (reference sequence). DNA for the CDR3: TGTGCCAGTAGTATGCCACGGGGATTCCATGAGCAGTTCTTC. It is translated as CASSMPRGFHEQFF.

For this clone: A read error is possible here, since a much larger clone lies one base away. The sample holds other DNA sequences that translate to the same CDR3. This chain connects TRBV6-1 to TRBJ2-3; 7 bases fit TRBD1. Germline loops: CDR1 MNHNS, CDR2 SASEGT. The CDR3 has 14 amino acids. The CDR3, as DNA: TGTGCCAGCGGACAAGGGGGCGACACAGATACGCAGTACTTT. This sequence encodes CASGQGGDTDTQYF.